This TCR beta chain originates from a study of blood T cell repertoires in COVID-19. The overall study: Material from acute and convalescent COVID-19 was sourced from the United States, Italy and Spain. Sources were T cells, B-cell-depleted T cells, or PBMCs; the material itself was cDNA or gDNA.

Enrolled during active infection, Seattle patients were then followed longitudinally. Authors' data handling: Scientists estimated how many nucleated cells there were by amplifying reference gene primers. Generated by immunoSEQ multiplex PCR, the TCRdb table keeps only in-frame clones and is missing some. V, J and clone size are those of that table, while D and trimming were read from the DNA. The sample holds some 68,000 clones; 90% are singletons and the top ten take 0.4% to 0.55%. The TCR comes from a man aged 45-60 years with COVID-19, enrolled during active disease. Sequencing was carried out using peripheral blood.

The CDR3 region is CASSPGVAGGETQYF. DNA for the CDR3: TGTGCCAGCAGTCCCGGGGTAGCGGGAGGAGAGACCCAGTACTTC. This chain connects TRBV5-4 to TRBJ2-5; TRBD2 matches at 10 bases. The junction had 8 bases not matched to a gene; V was cut back by 5 bases and J by 4 bases. The V gene's germline CDR1 is SGHNT and CDR2 YYREEE (reference sequence). There are 15 residues in the CDR3.